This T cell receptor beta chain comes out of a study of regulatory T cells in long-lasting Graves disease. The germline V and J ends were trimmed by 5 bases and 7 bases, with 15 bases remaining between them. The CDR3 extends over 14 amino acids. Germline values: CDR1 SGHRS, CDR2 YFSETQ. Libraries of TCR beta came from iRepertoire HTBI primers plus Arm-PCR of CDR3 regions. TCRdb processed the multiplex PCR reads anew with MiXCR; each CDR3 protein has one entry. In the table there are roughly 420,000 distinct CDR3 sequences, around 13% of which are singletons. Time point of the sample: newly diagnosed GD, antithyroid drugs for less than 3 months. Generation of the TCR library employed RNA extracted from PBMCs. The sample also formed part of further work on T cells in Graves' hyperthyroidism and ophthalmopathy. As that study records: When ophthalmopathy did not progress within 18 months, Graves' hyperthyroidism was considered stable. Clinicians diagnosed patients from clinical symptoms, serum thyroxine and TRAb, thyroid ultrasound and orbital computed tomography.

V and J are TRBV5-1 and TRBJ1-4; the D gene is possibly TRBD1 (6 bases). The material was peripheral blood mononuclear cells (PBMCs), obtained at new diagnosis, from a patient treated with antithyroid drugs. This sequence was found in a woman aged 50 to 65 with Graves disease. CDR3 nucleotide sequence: TGCGCCAGCAGTGGGGGGCGACCATCTGAAAAACTGTTTTTT. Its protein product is CASSGGRPSEKLFF.